Below, 27 T cell receptor beta chains from the same sample are listed, as sequenced in a study of control samples from healthy donors and cancer patients. Clones were read by immunoSEQ multiplex PCR, and TCRdb kept only the in-frame ones, dropping some. The data contain 150,000 or so clones, under 95% of them seen just once; the ten biggest clones take up roughly 5.5%. Sequencing was performed on blood. The receptor set was obtained from a man younger than 35 in good health.

The chain recombines TRBV15 with TRBJ2-7; TRBD1 aligns across 10 bases. The germline V gene encodes CDR1 LNHNV and CDR2 YYDKDF (reference sequence). Trimming at V came to 5 bases and at J to 5 bases, leaving 12 bases not matched to a gene. The CDR3 is 16 residues long. This chain's CDR3 is CATSARPDRGRDEQYF. The CDR3 DNA follows: TGTGCCACCAGCGCTCGCCCTGACAGGGGGCGGGACGAGCAGTACTTC.

V usage is TRBV24-1 and J usage is TRBJ1-5; 8 nucleotides agree with TRBD1. Germline CDR1 KGHDR, CDR2 SFDVKD. The CDR3 runs to 15 residues. Trimming took 4 bases from V and 4 from J; bases not matched to a gene: 5. The CDR3 here is CATSEDRELNQPQHF. CDR3 coding DNA: TGTGCCACCAGTGAGGACAGGGAGTTAAATCAGCCCCAGCATTTT.

This chain joins TRBV5-6 and TRBJ2-7, with a possible D match to TRBD2 (6 bases). The CDR3 runs 12 residues. In germline, CDR1 is SGHDT, CDR2 YYEEEE. The V gene lost 4 bases and the J gene lost 7 bases, with 12 bases spanning the gap. For the CDR3, the DNA is TGTGCCAGCAGCCAGCCCCGGGGGGAGCAGTACTTC. Its protein product is CASSQPRGEQYF.

V gene TRBV6-5 combines with J gene TRBJ2-2; the D gene is possibly TRBD2 (6 bases). The CDR3 has 15 amino acids. Deletions cut 2 bases from V and 8 bases from J, with 15 bases between. CDR1 MNHEY and CDR2 SVGAGI come from the germline V gene. The CDR3 reads CASSYGRTLGGELFF. As DNA, the CDR3 is TGTGCCAGCAGTTACGGGAGGACCCTGGGGGGGGAGCTGTTTTTT.

This rearrangement joins TRBV5-1 to TRBJ1-6, with D maybe TRBD1 (6 bases). The germline V gene has CDR1 SGHRS and CDR2 YFSETQ. The CDR3 extends over 16 amino acids. V dropped 2 bases and J dropped 7 bases, with 16 bases sitting between them. CDR3 nucleotides: TGCGCCAGCAGCTTACTGACAGGAGGTGGGAATTCACCCCTCCACTTT. It encodes CASSLLTGGGNSPLHF.

This chain connects TRBV12-3 or TRBV12-4 to TRBJ1-4; 8 bases match TRBD1. The CDR3 totals 13 residues. J was trimmed by 4 bases and V by 6 bases; bases with no gene match: 1. CDR3 residues: CASSDRGNEKLFF. CDR3 sequence (DNA): TGTGCCAGCAGCGACAGGGGTAATGAAAAACTGTTTTTT.

V usage is TRBV11-2 and J usage is TRBJ1-2; a weak D match, TRBD1 (5 bases). CDR1 is SGHAT, CDR2 FQNNGV, per germline. V lost 0 bases, J lost 7 bases, and 21 bases lay in between. The CDR3 loop spans 17 amino acids. The CDR3 DNA is TGTGCCAGCAGCTTAGAGCTGCAAAAGCGGGGCGCGACTGGCTACACCTTC. Protein sequence: CASSLELQKRGATGYTF.

V and J are TRBV11-2 and TRBJ1-6, with 7 bases matching TRBD1. With V trimmed by 4 bases and J by 8 bases, 5 bases remained unmatched. Germline assignment: CDR1 SGHAT and CDR2 FQNNGV. This CDR3 region has 14 residues. Here the CDR3 reads CASSSTTGYSPLHF. The CDR3 bases are TGTGCCAGCAGCTCCACGACAGGGTATTCACCCCTCCACTTT.

V and J are TRBV30 and TRBJ1-2; the D is unclear. The CDR3 is 11 amino acids. In germline, CDR1 is GTSNPN, CDR2 SVGIG (reference sequence). The germline V and J ends were trimmed by 7 bases and 1 base, with 7 bases remaining between them. The CDR3 is CAFQVNYGYTF. The CDR3 bases are TGTGCCTTCCAGGTTAACTATGGCTACACCTTC. Full variable domain (rest looked up from reference TRBV30 and TRBJ1-2): SQTIHQWPATLVQPVGSPLSLECTVEGTSNPNLYWYRQAAGRGLQLLFYSVGIGQISSEVPQNLSASRPQDRQFILSSKKLLLSDSGFYLCAFQVNYGYTFGSGTRLTVV.

This clone has only one observation. The chain uses TRBV6-5 and TRBJ1-6; D may be TRBD1 (5 bases). Deletions cut 5 bases from V and 8 bases from J, with 16 bases between. CDR3 size: 15 residues. CDR1 and CDR2 from the germline V gene are MNHEY and SVGAGI. CDR3 nucleotides: TGTGCCAGCAGTCTGGGACCCGTCGGCCATTCACCCCTCCACTTT. Its protein product is CASSLGPVGHSPLHF.

The chain recombines TRBV7-2 with TRBJ2-1; D uncertain. V was clipped by 3 bases and J by 0 bases, with 12 bases between them. The CDR3 loop spans 16 amino acids. From germline, CDR1 is SGHTA and CDR2 FQGNSA. CDR3 loop: CASSLLRTISYNEQFF. DNA for the CDR3: TGTGCCAGCAGCTTGCTTCGGACGATCTCCTACAATGAGCAGTTCTTC.

The rearrangement joins TRBV5-6 to TRBJ2-1, with TRBD2 matching 8 bases. The CDR3 length is 13 residues. J lost 4 bases, V lost 4 bases, and 1 base had no gene match. Germline CDR1 SGHDT, CDR2 YYEEEE. Here the CDR3 reads CASSRGGYNEQFF. The CDR3 DNA reads as TGTGCCAGCAGCCGGGGGGGTTACAATGAGCAGTTCTTC.

Only one count was recorded for this clone. The chain recombines TRBV2 with TRBJ2-7; no firm D call. Germline V gene data show CDR1 as SNHLY and CDR2 as FYNNEI. This CDR3 is 12 amino acids long. Trimming removed 6 bases at V and 3 bases at J, with 9 bases between. The CDR3 loop is CASREYHYEQYF. The CDR3 region has the DNA TGTGCCAGCAGGGAGTACCACTACGAGCAGTACTTC.

Here the CDR3 DNA reads TGTGCCAGCAGTTTTAGCGGGAAATTCAATGAGCAGTTCTTC. It is translated as CASSFSGKFNEQFF. This chain links TRBV11-2 with TRBJ2-1; TRBD2 matches 8 bases. This CDR3 contains 14 residues. Trimming took 6 bases from V and 6 from J; bases not matched to a gene: 7. Germline loops: CDR1 SGHAT, CDR2 FQNNGV.

The chain is built from TRBV6-6 and TRBJ1-1; D remains ambiguous. The V gene's germline CDR1 is MNHNY and CDR2 SVGAGI (reference sequence). The V end was cut by 1 base, the J end by 7 bases, with 10 bases between. CDR3 length: 13 amino acids. CDR3 DNA sequence: TGTGCCAGCAGTTACTTCTCCAGAAATGAAGCTTTCTTT. This translates into CASSYFSRNEAFF.

This rearrangement joins TRBV6-5 to TRBJ2-7; either TRBD1 or TRBD2 may fit D (5 bases each). The V end was cut by 5 bases, the J end by 0 bases, with 8 bases between. The germline V gene has CDR1 MNHEY and CDR2 SVGAGI. The CDR3 has 13 amino acids. For the CDR3, the DNA is TGTGCCAGCAGTCGGGACGCCTCCTACGAGCAGTACTTC. This sequence encodes CASSRDASYEQYF.

On this clone: The junction does not match germline at one end; this may be a read error. The chain's CDR3 is CATTGQGLPEAFF. The CDR3 DNA follows: TGTGCCACTACGGGACAGGGGCTCCCTGAGGCTTTCTTT. The rearrangement links TRBV28 to TRBJ1-1; 10 positions match TRBD1. The germline V gene has CDR1 MDHEN and CDR2 SYDVKM. CDR3 length: 13 residues. The entire variable domain, with the rest obtained from reference TRBV28 and TRBJ1-1, is as follows: DVKVTQSSRYLVKRTGEKVFLECVQDMDHENMFWYRQDPGLGLRLIYFSYDVKMKEKGDIPEGYSVSREKKERFSLILESASTNQTSMYLCATTGQGLPEAFFGQGTRLTVV.

This clone was seen just once. The chain couples TRBV28 to TRBJ2-1; D unclear. The CDR3 has 15 residues. V gave up 2 bases and J gave up 4 bases, with 12 bases separating them. Per the germline V gene, CDR1 is MDHEN and CDR2 is SYDVKM. The CDR3 reads CASSLTKRHYNEQFF. CDR3 coding DNA: TGTGCCAGCAGTTTAACTAAACGGCATTACAATGAGCAGTTCTTC.

CDR3 DNA sequence: TGTGCCAGCAGCCTCGGCCACAGCTACTACGAGCAGTACTTC. This codes for CASSLGHSYYEQYF. This chain joins TRBV11-2 and TRBJ2-7, with D unclear. V was pared by 5 bases and J by 3 bases, with 14 bases between. The CDR3 sequence is 14 residues long. Germline V gives CDR1 SGHAT, CDR2 FQNNGV. Combining the CDR3 with reference TRBV11-2 and TRBJ2-7 gives the whole variable domain EAGVAQSPRYKIIEKRQSVAFWCNPISGHATLYWYQQILGQGPKLLIQFQNNGVVDDSQLPKDRFSAERLKGVDSTLKIQPAKLEDSAVYLCASSLGHSYYEQYFGPGTRLTVT.

This chain uses TRBV6-5 with TRBJ2-7, with 7 bases lining up with TRBD1. This CDR3 contains 14 residues. V was pared by 2 bases and J by 5 bases, with 6 bases of the junction left unmatched. CDR1 MNHEY and CDR2 SVGAGI come from the germline V gene. The CDR3 here is CASSYGRGKDEQYF. CDR3 nucleotides: TGTGCCAGCAGTTACGGCAGGGGGAAGGACGAGCAGTACTTC.

This chain links TRBV27 with TRBJ2-5; D may be TRBD2 (6 bases). Germline V CDR1 and CDR2: MNHEY, SMNVEV (reference sequence). The CDR3 loop spans 14 amino acids. Trimming removed 4 bases at V and 3 bases at J, with 12 bases between. In nucleotides, the CDR3 is TGTGCCAGCAGTTATGGAGGGAGGAAAGAGACCCAGTACTTC. Translated, it gives CASSYGGRKETQYF.

This clone showed up just once. The CDR3 reads CASSNGLAEWAETQYF. CDR3 nucleotides: TGTGCCAGCAGCAATGGACTAGCGGAGTGGGCGGAGACCCAGTACTTC. The chain uses TRBV21-1 and TRBJ2-5; the table's D call of TRBD2 was not tested on the DNA. TRBV21-1 is an annotated pseudogene. This CDR3 contains 16 residues.

The chain recombines TRBV14 with TRBJ2-7; no reliable D call. The V end lost 0 bases, the J end lost 7 bases, and 13 bases lay between the germline ends. The CDR3 is 14 residues long. CDR1 and CDR2 (germline): SGHDN, FVKESK. The DNA for the CDR3 is TGTGCCAGCAGCCAAGAGCTATCCGAAAGAGAGCAGTACTTC. Translated: CASSQELSEREQYF.

The rearrangement uses TRBV19 and TRBJ1-1; D call uncertain. CDR1 and CDR2 from the germline V gene are LNHDA and SQIVND (reference sequence). The CDR3 runs 17 residues. V was trimmed by 5 bases and J by 1 base, leaving 20 bases between them. CDR3 residues: CASSSGRKPDGNTEAFF. The CDR3 DNA follows: TGTGCCAGTAGTTCAGGACGGAAACCGGACGGGAACACTGAAGCTTTCTTT.

J is TRBJ2-3 and V is TRBV7-8; TRBD1 is a possible D gene (6 bases). From germline, CDR1 is SGHVS and CDR2 FQNEAQ. This CDR3 spans 15 amino acids. V shed 1 base and J shed 7 bases, with 15 bases lying between them. The CDR3 reads CASSLDPGAGHTQYF. The CDR3 nucleotides are TGTGCCAGCAGCTTAGATCCAGGGGCAGGGCATACGCAGTATTTT.

The V gene is TRBV4-1, the J gene TRBJ1-6; weak D call: TRBD1 (5 bases). Trimming took off 4 bases at V and 9 bases at J, with 16 bases between the two ends. The CDR3 is made up of 15 amino acids. Germline V gene sequence: CDR1 MGHRA, CDR2 YSYEKL. CDR3 nucleotide sequence: TGCGCCAGCAGCCCCCAGCTAGGGGCGGGTTCACCCCTCCACTTT. Translated, it gives CASSPQLGAGSPLHF.

J is TRBJ2-7 and V is TRBV13; 7 bases are a match to TRBD1. The CDR3 runs 14 residues. Looked up from germline, CDR1 is PRHDT and CDR2 is FYEKMQ (reference sequence). The trim removed 4 bases at V and 3 bases at J, leaving 6 bases unmatched. The CDR3 is CASSSDRDSYEQYF. The CDR3 DNA is TGTGCCAGCAGCTCAGATCGGGACAGCTACGAGCAGTACTTC.